This T cell receptor beta chain was found in a study of beta chain features in type 1 diabetes. The overall study: There were 90 million to 110 million sorted cells examined across all samples.

All of the isolated RNA was reverse transcribed, so expressed TCRB transcripts were sequenced. The table came from immunoSEQ multiplex PCR; TCRdb's copy has only in-frame clones and leaves some out. Of about 120,000 clones in the sample, roughly 17% were seen once. Study conclusions and caveats: There was no resolution here of whether HLA type influences TCRB rearrangement. Significant though moderate, a shortening of TCRB CDR3s appeared in all four CD4+ subsets of Type 1 diabetes patients.

In regard to this clone: Its antigen is undetermined.

Germline loops: CDR1 MGHDK, CDR2 SYGVNS. The CDR3 runs to 16 residues. Trimming took 3 bases from V and 1 from J, leaving 15 bases between them. The origin of this receptor is a man between 25 and 39 years old with type 1 diabetes. Sequencing used central memory CD4+ T cells from blood. This chain joins TRBV25-1 and TRBJ2-5, with D uncertain. The CDR3 sequence: CASSDHQAVRQETQYF. In DNA, the CDR3 is TGTGCCAGCAGTGACCATCAGGCCGTCCGCCAAGAGACCCAGTACTTC.